The source of this T cell receptor (beta chain) is a study of T cell responses to AZD1222 COVID-19 vaccine. Whole-study findings and limits: Close to half of all spike-specific TCRs reportedly target regions of the variants that are unmutated. Donor demographics were predominantly white British with a female majority; clonal diversity may be underestimated. Receipt of two AZD1222 doses was followed by a rise in Spike-specific TCR breadth and depth.

Assay: immunoSEQ multiplex PCR; the TCRdb copy retains only in-frame clones and omits some. This sample has approximately 120,000 clones, with more than 70% found just once. The CDR3 is made up of 16 amino acids. Per the germline V gene, CDR1 is SNHLY and CDR2 is FYNNEI. Trimming took off 0 bases at V and 7 bases at J, with 18 bases between the two ends. With regard to this clone: What it recognizes is unknown.

The chain couples TRBV2 to TRBJ1-2; a weak D match, TRBD1 (6 bases). Sequencing used peripheral blood, obtained on day 0 of AZD1222 vaccination. The sequence was collected from an adult in good health. CDR3 bases: TGTGCCAGCAGTGAAGCAGTGGACAGTGGGGTGGTTGGCTACACCTTC. Its translation is CASSEAVDSGVVGYTF.